This record covers a single T cell receptor beta chain. Its antigen is not known. This sample is part of a study of CD4 T cells in relation to SARS-CoV-2 and coronaviruses. Study details: After 10 days of antigen culture, PBMC TCR beta CDR3s were sequenced.

The repertoire was sequenced with immunoSEQ multiplex PCR; TCRdb's copy has only in-frame clones and lacks some. This table has 20,000 to 25,000 clones, 65% to 80% appearing once. Before the COVID-19 pandemic, during about 2010-2018, CD4+ T cells were taken from unexposed donors. CD4+ T cells were isolated from the cells after 10 days of culture. The CDR3 loop spans 13 amino acids. Germline lookup yields CDR1 LGHDT and CDR2 YNNKEL (reference sequence). The V end lost 4 bases, the J end lost 7 bases, and 13 bases lay between the germline ends. This TCR derives from a human donor in good health. The sample was CD4+ T cells from PBMCs, cultured in vitro. The chain employs TRBV3-1 (or the pseudogene TRBV3-2) and TRBJ1-1; D is possibly TRBD1 (5 bases). The CDR3 nucleotides are TGTGCCAGCAGCCCGGGACGGAGAATTGAAGCTTTCTTT. Amino acids: CASSPGRRIEAFF.